The rows below give T cell receptor beta chains drawn from one sample of a study of tumor-infiltrating lymphocytes in localized non-small cell lung cancer. Sequencing used immunoSEQ multiplex PCR; TCRdb keeps in-frame clones, though not all of them. The sample carries more than 5,500 clones, 71% recorded once. The sequenced sample was lung tumor tissue. Receptor source: a human donor with non-small cell lung cancer. Each CDR3 is given with its conserved first and last residue. D genes are given only for firm matches. Some rows mark clone size as missing; the rest say once, few, many or name a class of expanded clone.

j_call,v_call,d_call,clone_size,cdr3_nt,cdr3_aa
TRBJ2-5,TRBV11-2,TRBD1,-,TGTGCCAGCAGCTCTCAAGGGGGCGTCCCGGGACAAGAGACCCAGTACTTC,CASSSQGGVPGQETQYF
TRBJ2-7,TRBV7-9,-,-,TGTGCCAGCAGCTTAGTGAGCGGGCAAAACTACGAGCAGTACTTC,CASSLVSGQNYEQYF
TRBJ2-1,TRBV27,-,-,TGTGCCAGCAGAACAGGTTTATCCTACAATGAGCAGTTCTTC,CASRTGLSYNEQFF
TRBJ1-1,TRBV11-2,-,-,TGTGCCAGCAGCTTATCGGGGTTGGGTGAAGCTTTCTTT,CASSLSGLGEAFF
TRBJ1-6,TRBV27,-,-,TGTGCCAGCCGGGAGACGAGCTCCTATAATTCACCCCTCCACTTT,CASRETSSYNSPLHF
TRBJ2-3,TRBV2,TRBD2,-,TGTGCCAGCAGCTTGACTAGCGGGGGGTACACAGATACGCAGTATTTT,CASSLTSGGYTDTQYF
TRBJ2-5,TRBV7-2,-,-,TGTGCCAGCAGCTGGTCCCCCGGGGGAGAGACCCAGTACTTC,CASSWSPGGETQYF
TRBJ2-7,TRBV5-4,-,-,TGTGCCAGCAGCCCCGAGAGCGGTGAGCAGTACTTC,CASSPESGEQYF
TRBJ2-1,TRBV9,-,-,TGTGCCAGCAGCGTAGGAGAGGGTCTCTACAATGAGCAGTTCTTC,CASSVGEGLYNEQFF
TRBJ1-2,TRBV5-5,-,-,TGTGCCAGCAGCCCCTGGGACACTGGGAGCTATGGCTACACCTTC,CASSPWDTGSYGYTF
TRBJ1-5,TRBV7-2,-,-,TGTGCCAGCAGCTTAGGGCGGAATCAGCCCCAGCATTTT,CASSLGRNQPQHF
TRBJ2-7,TRBV11-2,TRBD1,once,TGTGCCAGCGACCACGGGCGAGGGGGCACCTACGAGCAGTACTTC,CASDHGRGGTYEQYF
TRBJ1-5,TRBV12-5,-,-,TGTGCTAGTGGTTTGGGACAAAGTAGCAATCAGCCCCAGCATTTT,CASGLGQSSNQPQHF
TRBJ1-2,TRBV18,-,-,TGTGCCAGCTCACCAGACAGTGAGAGATATGGCTACACCTTC,CASSPDSERYGYTF
TRBJ1-2,TRBV4-3,TRBD1,-,TGCGCCAGCAGCCAAGATACCAGGGGGCAGGGTGGCTACACCTTC,CASSQDTRGQGGYTF
TRBJ1-2,TRBV5-6,-,few,TGTGCCAGCAGCTTGGACGACGCTCTCTATGGCTACACCTTC,CASSLDDALYGYTF
TRBJ2-7,TRBV30,-,-,TGTGCCTGGACATCGGCCCCTTCCTACGAGCAGTACTTC,CAWTSAPSYEQYF
TRBJ1-4,TRBV18,TRBD1,-,TGTGCCAGCTCACCTCAGCCGGGACAGGGGGCGGATGAAAAACTGCTTTTT,CASSPQPGQGADEKLLF
TRBJ1-1,TRBV19,TRBD1,-,TGTGCCAGTAGTATTTCTGGGACAGAATTTCACACTGAAGCTTTCTTT,CASSISGTEFHTEAFF
TRBJ2-1,TRBV7-2,-,-,TGTGCCAGCTCCTACTTGGAGGTAGACAATGAGCAGTTCTTC,CASSYLEVDNEQFF
TRBJ1-6,TRBV7-2,TRBD1,-,TGTGCCAGCGGCCCCCGGGACAGTAATTCACCCCTCCACTTT,CASGPRDSNSPLHF
TRBJ1-1,TRBV7-9,-,-,TGTGCCAGCAGCTCCCAATGGGCGGGCACTGAAGCTTTCTTT,CASSSQWAGTEAFF
TRBJ1-1,TRBV7-2,-,-,TGTGCCAGCAGCTTAGATTCTTTTCCCCGACCGAACACTGAAGCTTTCTTT,CASSLDSFPRPNTEAFF
TRBJ2-7,TRBV5-1,TRBD1,-,TGCGCCAGCAGCTCTGGATATACAGGGGGCTACGAGCAGTACTTC,CASSSGYTGGYEQYF
TRBJ2-2,TRBV2,-,-,TGTGCCAGCAGTCGGGACAACACCGGGGAGCTGTTTTTT,CASSRDNTGELFF
TRBJ2-5,TRBV5-4,-,once,TGTGCCAGCAGCCCCGAGAGCGGTGAGCAGTACTTC,CASSPESGEQYF
TRBJ2-7,TRBV7-2,TRBD1,-,TGTGCCAGCAGCTTGGACAGGGGGCTCGACGAGCAGTACTTC,CASSLDRGLDEQYF
TRBJ2-5,TRBV27,TRBD2,-,TGTGCCAGCAGCAGGGAGGGAGAGACCCAGTACTTC,CASSREGETQYF
TRBJ1-4,TRBV11-2,-,-,TGTGCCAGCAGCTTAGAAGGGGGGAATAATGAAAAACTGTTTTTT,CASSLEGGNNEKLFF
TRBJ1-6,TRBV6-5,TRBD1,-,TGTGCCAGCACCAGGGACAGGGGAGGCAATTCACCCCTCCACTTT,CASTRDRGGNSPLHF
TRBJ2-3,TRBV4-3,-,-,TGCGCCAGCAGCCAAGCCGCGACAGGGACTAGCACAGATACGCAGTATTTT,CASSQAATGTSTDTQYF
TRBJ1-4,TRBV5-6,TRBD1,-,TGTGCCAGCAGCAATTTCGGGACAGGGGCTATCGCTAATGAAAAACTGTTTTTT,CASSNFGTGAIANEKLFF
TRBJ2-3,TRBV19,TRBD1,-,TGTGCCAGTAGTATGGACAGGGCTAGCACAGATACGCAGTATTTT,CASSMDRASTDTQYF
TRBJ2-3,TRBV20-1,-,-,TGCAGTGGGGGGGTGCAAGGGGCGCAGTATTTT,CSGGVQGAQYF
TRBJ2-7,TRBV5-1,-,once,TGCGCCAGCAGCCCGTTGGGGTCCTCAACAGGGGAGCAGTACTTC,CASSPLGSSTGEQYF
TRBJ2-5,TRBV2,-,-,TGTGCCAGCACCTCGAAAGGGATGGGGCAAGAGACCCAGTACTTC,CASTSKGMGQETQYF
TRBJ2-1,TRBV19,TRBD1,once,TGTGCCAGTAGTGAGACAGGGGCCTCCTACAATGAGCAGTTCTTC,CASSETGASYNEQFF
TRBJ2-2,TRBV4-2,TRBD2,few,TGTGCCAGCAGCCAAGGGGCCCTAGCGGGGGGGCCGGGTTCGGCCGGGGAGCTGTTTTTT,CASSQGALAGGPGSAGELFF
TRBJ1-1,TRBV7-8,-,few,TGTGCCAGCAGCTTAGATTGGGCTGAAGCTTTCTTT,CASSLDWAEAFF
TRBJ2-7,TRBV7-2,-,once,TGTGCCAGCAGCTTCAAGGGGAGTCGCGAGCAGTACTTC,CASSFKGSREQYF
TRBJ1-1,TRBV7-9,-,medium-sized,TGTGCCAGCAGCGGTCCGGGACATTTCTCGGCTTTCTTT,CASSGPGHFSAFF
TRBJ1-1,TRBV5-1,-,-,TGCGCCAGCAGCTCCTCAGGGGTCGGCACTGAAGCTTTCTTT,CASSSSGVGTEAFF
TRBJ1-1,TRBV12-5,TRBD1,-,TGTGCTAGTGGTTTGGTACAGGACAGGGGTACTGAAGCTTTCTTT,CASGLVQDRGTEAFF
TRBJ2-1,TRBV4-3,TRBD2,-,TGCGCCAGCAGCCAGGGAGGGGCTGTCTACAATGAGCAGTTCTTC,CASSQGGAVYNEQFF
TRBJ1-6,TRBV4-3,-,-,TGCGCCAGCAGCCTAACGGGGCAGGCGGATTCACCCCTCCACTTT,CASSLTGQADSPLHF
TRBJ2-7,TRBV10-3,-,-,TGTGCCATCGGTATCATCTACGAGCAGTACTTC,CAIGIIYEQYF
TRBJ1-5,TRBV7-2,-,-,TGTGCCAGCAGCTTAAAAGGGGCGAGTAGCAATCAGCCCCAGCATTTT,CASSLKGASSNQPQHF